Included here is one TCR beta chain sequence, with context. Its antigen is unidentified. Germline V lookup: CDR1 ENHRY, CDR2 SYGVKD. This CDR3 region has 14 residues. The data originate from a study of PD-1 blockade in classical Hodgkin lymphoma. In the study overall: Patients in the cohort were put on intravenous nivolumab, 3 mg/kg every 2 weeks.

Profiling relied on immunoSEQ multiplex PCR, and the TCRdb table lists in-frame clones only, not all of them. In the table there are about 7,800 clones, 65% to 80% of which are singletons. The study's findings and limits: Significantly greater TCR diversity emerged by C4D1 in CD4+ cells but not CD8+ cells. Patients with a complete response exhibited baseline diversity comparable to newly diagnosed patients. TCR diversity at baseline was reported to be reduced in newly diagnosed patients relative to healthy donors.

Time point indicated: cycle 4 day 1 (C4D1), after less than 7 weeks of nivolumab. Brentuximab vedotin exposure varied, and every patient relapsed after autologous stem cell transplantation. Applied to thawed PBMCs, magnetic negative selection was the method used to isolate CD8+ T cells. V and J are TRBV10-3 and TRBJ2-5; D perhaps matches TRBD2 (5 bases). The better agreement between TRBJ2-7 and the DNA end casts doubt on the J call. This specimen consisted of CD8+ T cells from blood, obtained before the fourth cycle of nivolumab. This TCR came from a human donor with classical Hodgkin lymphoma. The CDR3: CAISVRGSGYEQYF. DNA for the CDR3: TGTGCCATCAGTGTACGGGGTTCAGGCTACGAGCAGTACTTC.